The TCR beta chain under discussion was sequenced for a study of technical replicates of blood from a few donors. The CDR3 totals 14 residues. Trimming shortened V by 4 bases and J by 5 bases, and 13 bases separated the two germline ends. Germline V gene lookup returns CDR1 SGHNT and CDR2 YYREEE (reference sequence). The repertoire was sequenced with immunoSEQ multiplex PCR; TCRdb's copy has only in-frame clones and lacks some. Seen here are around 70,000 clones, roughly 93% observed once, and the top ten hold 0.25% to 0.3%. This rearrangement joins TRBV5-4 to TRBJ2-1; D is unresolved. The sequence came from a human donor in good health. Sequenced sample: T cells isolated from PBMCs. This CDR3 reads CASSSRVLNNEQFF. The CDR3 region has the DNA TGTGCCAGCAGCAGCCGGGTCCTTAACAATGAGCAGTTCTTC.